The 27 T cell receptor beta chains presented below share a single source sample, sequenced in a study of T cell responses to AZD1222 COVID-19 vaccine. Using immunoSEQ multiplex PCR, the repertoire was profiled, and TCRdb retains in-frame clones only, with some absent. Seen here are approximately 150,000 clones, less than 95% observed once, and the top ten hold approximately 4.7%. The sample consisted of peripheral blood, taken on day 0 of AZD1222 vaccination. These receptors were obtained from an adult in good health.

The rearrangement links TRBV11-2 to TRBJ1-2; D gene uncertain. Trimming removed 4 bases at V and 3 bases at J, with 15 bases between. Germline assignment: CDR1 SGHAT and CDR2 FQNNGV. There are 15 residues in the CDR3. In DNA form, the CDR3 reads TGTGCCAGCAGCTCCCTTATCAGAGGACACTATGGCTACACCTTC. It yields the protein CASSSLIRGHYGYTF.

The gene calls are TRBV7-3 and TRBJ2-7, with D unresolved. The V and J ends lost 2 bases and 6 bases respectively, with 11 bases between them. Per the germline V gene, CDR1 is SGHTA and CDR2 is FQGTGA. The CDR3 extends over 13 amino acids. The CDR3 region has the DNA TGTGCCAGCAGCTTACGTAGTTCGAGCGAGCAGTACTTC. It is translated as CASSLRSSSEQYF. Full variable domain (rest looked up from reference TRBV7-3 and TRBJ2-7): GAGVSQTPSNKVTEKGKYVELRCDPISGHTALYWYRQSLGQGPEFLIYFQGTGAADDSGLPNDRFFAVRPEGSVSTLKIQRTERGDSAVYLCASSLRSSSEQYFGPGTRLTVT.

The genes are TRBV6-4 and TRBJ2-1; TRBD1 might be the D (6 bases). V gave up 3 bases and J gave up 9 bases, with 12 bases separating them. Germline V gene lookup returns CDR1 MRHNA and CDR2 SNTAGT. The CDR3 has 13 amino acids. CDR3 loop: CASSEVRGFEQFF. Written as DNA, the CDR3 is TGTGCCAGCAGTGAGGTGAGGGGGTTTGAGCAGTTCTTC.

The chain joins TRBV12-5 to TRBJ2-2, with D maybe TRBD1 (5 bases). The CDR3 extends over 18 amino acids. CDR1 is LGHNT, CDR2 FRNRAP, per germline. With 4 bases removed from V and 0 bases from J, the gap between germline ends came to 18 bases. DNA for the CDR3: TGTGCTAGTGGTTCATGGGCCGTGGGGCCCTCGAACACCGGGGAGCTGTTTTTT. Protein sequence: CASGSWAVGPSNTGELFF.

V and J are TRBV5-4 and TRBJ1-1; the D is unclear. The ends were cut back, 2 bases at V and 3 bases at J, with 5 bases in the middle. The germline V gene encodes CDR1 SGHNT and CDR2 YYREEE (reference sequence). CDR3 length equals 12 residues. For the CDR3, the DNA is TGTGCCAGCAGCTTTATTCACACTGAAGCTTTCTTT. Protein sequence: CASSFIHTEAFF.

The chain couples TRBV2 to TRBJ2-2, with D hard to call. This CDR3 is built from 13 residues. Germline V CDR1 and CDR2: SNHLY, FYNNEI. V gave up 7 bases and J gave up 2 bases, with 8 bases separating them. CDR3 sequence reads: CASKSANTGELFF. The CDR3 bases are TGTGCCAGCAAATCCGCCAACACCGGGGAGCTGTTTTTT. Full variable domain (rest looked up from reference TRBV2 and TRBJ2-2): EPEVTQTPSHQVTQMGQEVILRCVPISNHLYFYWYRQILGQKVEFLVSFYNNEISEKSEIFDDQFSVERPDGSNFTLKIRSTKLEDSAMYFCASKSANTGELFFGEGSRLTVL.

The CDR3 reads CASSSTGRTNEKLFF. The CDR3 nucleotides are TGTGCCAGCAGCTCGACAGGGAGAACTAATGAAAAACTGTTTTTT. The V call is TRBV7-2, the J call TRBJ1-4, with TRBD1 identical over 7 bases. The CDR3 has 15 residues. With V trimmed by 4 bases and J by 1 base, 3 bases remained unmatched. Looked up from germline, CDR1 is SGHTA and CDR2 is FQGNSA.

The CDR3 sequence: CASSYRTEYNEQFF. In DNA, the CDR3 is TGTGCCAGCAGCTACCGGACAGAATACAATGAGCAGTTCTTC. V and J are TRBV9 and TRBJ2-1; D possibly corresponds to TRBD1 (6 bases). Trimming shortened V by 4 bases and J by 4 bases, and 12 bases separated the two germline ends. The CDR3 totals 14 residues. The germline V gene encodes CDR1 SGDLS and CDR2 YYNGEE.

The CDR3 is CASSQVAARGGVKLFF. In nucleotides, the CDR3 is TGTGCCAGCAGCCAAGTCGCGGCGAGGGGGGGGGTAAAACTGTTTTTT. This chain joins TRBV3-1 (or the pseudogene TRBV3-2) and TRBJ1-4; D perhaps matches TRBD1 (6 bases). V gave up 1 base and J gave up 10 bases, with 19 bases separating them. The CDR3 loop spans 16 amino acids. CDR1 and CDR2 (germline): LGHDT, YNNKEL (reference sequence).

CDR3 protein: CATSDSTTGETQYF. Here the CDR3 DNA reads TGTGCCACCAGTGATTCAACGACGGGGGAGACCCAGTACTTC. The V and J genes are TRBV24-1 and TRBJ2-5, with D possibly TRBD2 on 5 matching bases. The length of the CDR3 is 14 residues. Trimming pared 2 bases from V and 5 bases from J, leaving 11 bases between. The V gene's germline CDR1 is KGHDR and CDR2 SFDVKD.

The chain recombines TRBV7-8 with TRBJ1-2; no clear D gene. The CDR3 is made up of 14 amino acids. The germline V gene encodes CDR1 SGHVS and CDR2 FQNEAQ. The V gene lost 1 base and the J gene lost 6 bases, with 12 bases spanning the gap. CDR3 DNA: TGTGCCAGCAGCTTAGGGCCCTCTCGTGATGGCTACACCTTC. This codes for CASSLGPSRDGYTF.

V is TRBV28 and J is TRBJ2-5; 8 positions match TRBD1. The CDR3 has 15 residues. Germline assignment: CDR1 MDHEN and CDR2 SYDVKM. Trimming cost V 8 bases and J 6 bases; bases outside gene matches: 14. CDR3 coding DNA: TGTGCCAGCTACGCTCAGGGGGCGGGTCCAAAGACCCAGTACTTC. Residues: CASYAQGAGPKTQYF.

The genes are TRBV7-2 and TRBJ2-7; D unresolved. This CDR3 comprises 12 residues. V was pared by 3 bases and J by 6 bases, with 9 bases between. CDR1 is SGHTA, CDR2 FQGNSA, per germline. CDR3 nucleotides: TGTGCCAGCAGCTTTGGCTCGCTCGAGCAGTACTTC. Protein: CASSFGSLEQYF.

The genes are TRBV11-2 and TRBJ2-7, with a possible D match to TRBD2 (6 bases). Germline V gene data show CDR1 as SGHAT and CDR2 as FQNNGV. The CDR3 runs 15 residues. Between the trimmed V and J ends, which lost 4 bases and 2 bases, there was a span of 15 bases. CDR3 protein: CASSSDGTGTYEQYF. In DNA form, the CDR3 reads TGTGCCAGCAGCTCTGACGGGACTGGGACCTACGAGCAGTACTTC.

The chain combines TRBV27 with TRBJ1-2, with TRBD1 as a possible D gene (5 bases). CDR3 length: 14 residues. V was clipped by 4 bases and J by 4 bases, with 13 bases between them. Germline V CDR1 and CDR2: MNHEY, SMNVEV (reference sequence). CDR3: CASSYGGEPYGYTF. The DNA for the CDR3 is TGTGCCAGCAGTTACGGGGGGGAACCCTATGGCTACACCTTC.

J is TRBJ1-2 and V is TRBV6-5; 10 bases align to TRBD1. The CDR3 runs to 14 residues. Germline loops: CDR1 MNHEY, CDR2 SVGAGI. The V segment lost 8 bases and the J segment 6 bases; nucleotides outside the gene matches: 9. This chain's CDR3 is CASLTATGGNGYTF. The CDR3 bases are TGTGCCAGCCTTACCGCGACAGGGGGCAATGGCTACACCTTC.

The chain uses TRBV3-1 (or the pseudogene TRBV3-2) and TRBJ1-3; 8 positions match TRBD1. The V and J ends lost 1 base and 0 bases, in that order; junction bases with no gene match: 17. CDR1 LGHDT and CDR2 YNNKEL come from the germline V gene (reference sequence). The CDR3 extends over 21 amino acids. CDR3 sequence: CASSQGGFGQGPPHSGNTIYF. In DNA form, the CDR3 reads TGTGCCAGCAGCCAAGGTGGTTTCGGACAGGGTCCCCCTCACTCTGGAAACACCATATATTTT.

The rearrangement joins TRBV30 to TRBJ1-4; D possibly corresponds to TRBD1 (5 bases). Per the germline V gene, CDR1 is GTSNPN and CDR2 is SVGIG (reference sequence). Trimming cost V 5 bases and J 5 bases, with 15 bases left between them. This CDR3 is built from 14 residues. This CDR3 reads CAWSRGAVNEKLFF. DNA of the CDR3: TGTGCCTGGTCCCGCGGGGCAGTGAATGAAAAACTGTTTTTT.

This clone showed up just once. V is TRBV28 and J is TRBJ2-7; D is unclear. The CDR3 extends over 15 amino acids. Looked up from germline, CDR1 is MDHEN and CDR2 is SYDVKM. With 6 bases removed from V and 0 bases from J, the gap between germline ends came to 15 bases. Written as DNA, the CDR3 is TGTGCCAGCAGGGATAGAGGCGGTACCTCCTACGAGCAGTACTTC. Translated: CASRDRGGTSYEQYF.

V and J are TRBV4-1 and TRBJ1-5, with 11 bases that match TRBD1. There are 16 residues in the CDR3. The germline V gene encodes CDR1 MGHRA and CDR2 YSYEKL. V was pared by 5 bases and J by 3 bases, with 6 bases of the junction left unmatched. Written as DNA, the CDR3 is TGCGCCAGCAGCGCACGGACAGGGGGCAACAATCAGCCCCAGCATTTT. It translates to CASSARTGGNNQPQHF.

The genes are TRBV7-3 and TRBJ1-3; D not resolved. The V end was cut by 1 base, the J end by 1 base, with 14 bases between. The CDR3 has 17 amino acids. The germline CDR1 and CDR2 sequences are SGHTA and FQGTGA. CDR3 bases: TGTGCCAGCAGCTTAAGCCGGGCCTCAGAGTCTGGAAACACCATATATTTT. Translating gives CASSLSRASESGNTIYF.

The chain is built from TRBV6-4 and TRBJ1-5, with 8 bases fitting TRBD1. The CDR3 sequence is 17 residues long. The germline gives CDR1 MRHNA, CDR2 SNTAGT. V lost 0 bases and J lost 0; bases outside the gene matches: 4. The CDR3 DNA reads as TGTGCCAGCAGTGACTCCTCGGACAGGGTTAGCAATCAGCCCCAGCATTTT. Amino acid sequence: CASSDSSDRVSNQPQHF.

The chain employs TRBV7-8 and TRBJ2-7; D is undetermined. Trimming took 5 bases from V and 5 from J, leaving 13 bases between them. CDR3 length equals 13 residues. The germline V gene has CDR1 SGHVS and CDR2 FQNEAQ. This chain's CDR3 is CASSPPSQDEQYF. DNA of the CDR3: TGTGCCAGCAGCCCCCCGAGCCAGGACGAGCAGTACTTC.

The V call is TRBV24-1, the J call TRBJ2-1; TRBD2 matches 8 bases. The CDR3 runs 15 residues. Trimming removed 4 bases from V and 8 bases from J; junction bases left unmatched: 9. Looked up from germline, CDR1 is KGHDR and CDR2 is SFDVKD. The CDR3 DNA reads TGTGCCACCAGTGACCCAGGGACTAGTAGGGATGAGCAGTTCTTC. Translation gives CATSDPGTSRDEQFF.

This chain joins TRBV28 and TRBJ1-5; D possibly corresponds to TRBD1 (6 bases). Trimming pared 6 bases from V and 4 bases from J, leaving 10 bases between. This CDR3 is 13 amino acids long. CDR1 and CDR2 from the germline V gene are MDHEN and SYDVKM. The CDR3 DNA follows: TGTGCCAGCAGAATAGGGGGGAATCAGCCCCAGCATTTT. Translation gives CASRIGGNQPQHF.

This rearrangement joins TRBV11-3 to TRBJ2-7; D unclear. The V end was cut by 5 bases, the J end by 4 bases, with 18 bases between. CDR1 SGHNT and CDR2 YENEEA come from the germline V gene. This CDR3 contains 15 residues. CDR3 in DNA: TGTGCCAGCAGCCTCCGGGCCCGAAAAGGGTACGAGCAGTACTTC. It codes for CASSLRARKGYEQYF.

This clone was detected only once. J is TRBJ2-2 and V is TRBV30; D is unresolved. CDR3 length: 14 residues. V was shortened by 3 bases and J by 1 base, with 9 bases between the two germline ends. Germline CDR1 reads GTSNPN; CDR2 reads SVGIG (reference sequence). The CDR3 nucleotides are TGTGCCTGGAGGGTTAGTGGGAACACCGGGGAGCTGTTTTTT. This gives the protein CAWRVSGNTGELFF.